This T cell receptor beta chain was observed in a study of PD-1 blockade in mismatch repair-deficient tumors. Across the study: Patients had over ten mismatch repair-deficient cancer types and were previously treated and progressing.

All patients were mismatch repair deficient, assessed by either PCR or immunohistochemistry. The protocol was immunoSEQ multiplex PCR, while the TCRdb copy is restricted to in-frame clones and leaves out a portion. This repertoire shows about 84,000 clones, roughly 80% found once; its top ten account for 2.6%. The CDR3 runs to 14 residues. Looked up from germline, CDR1 is SGHDN and CDR2 is FVKESK. Trimming removed 0 bases at V and 5 bases at J, with 7 bases between. This clone was seen more than once but under ten times. The TCR originated in an adult with mismatch repair-deficient cancer. The chain has TRBV14 and TRBJ2-2; D call uncertain. Material: peripheral blood, obtained 12 weeks after starting pembrolizumab. The CDR3 loop reads CASSQEGRTGELFF. The CDR3 DNA reads as TGTGCCAGCAGCCAAGAAGGGCGAACCGGGGAGCTGTTTTTT.